A selection of T cell receptor beta chains follows, all from one sample in a study of T cells after yellow fever vaccination. TCRdb fed the 5' RACE reads into MiXCR, producing one record per CDR3 protein. This sample has 250,000 to 400,000 distinct CDR3 sequences, with roughly 4.3% found just once. The sequences come from PBMCs, collected 5 days after the yellow fever booster vaccination. The receptors were sampled from a man younger than 35 who received the YFV17D yellow fever vaccine. Each CDR3 is given with its conserved first and last residue.

CDR3 length	V gene	J gene	CDR3 protein
14	TRBV5-4	TRBJ2-2	CASTTGGGVGELFF
14	TRBV7-9	TRBJ1-1	CASSQQGGGTEAFF
14	TRBV30	TRBJ1-1	CAWGTGIRGTEAFF
15	TRBV5-1	TRBJ1-1	CASSYREPSGTEAFF
14	TRBV4-2	TRBJ2-3	CASSQEWGTDTQYF
14	TRBV5-1	TRBJ1-4	CASSLSASGEKLFF
14	TRBV5-1	TRBJ2-5	CASSPSEGMETQYF
15	TRBV6-6	TRBJ2-2	CASSPQDLNTGELFF
14	TRBV7-2	TRBJ2-1	CASSTRTRTGEQFF
14	TRBV7-9	TRBJ1-1	CASSLTSRDTEAFF
14	TRBV12-3/TRBV12-4	TRBJ2-1	CASSLVSSYNEQFF
16	TRBV5-6	TRBJ1-1	CASSSMEGAMNTEAFF
14	TRBV19	TRBJ1-1	CASSNVGRGTEAFF
11	TRBV3-1	TRBJ2-3	CASKSTDTQYF
12	TRBV5-1	TRBJ1-1	CASRSGPTEAFF
16	TRBV15	TRBJ2-1	CATSSAEGGLYNEQFF
15	TRBV6-6	TRBJ2-7	CASSYRAKTGDEQYF
16	TRBV12-3/TRBV12-4	TRBJ2-3	CASSPGSSGSTDTQYF
14	TRBV7-2	TRBJ2-5	CASSSGLARETQYF
12	TRBV20-1	TRBJ1-5	CSARRGGQPQHF
13	TRBV7-2	TRBJ2-5	CASSLLTEETQYF
17	TRBV18	TRBJ2-2	CASSRLSGTLQAGELFF
15	TRBV12-3/TRBV12-4	TRBJ1-6	CASCNRVKANSPLHF
15	TRBV7-2	TRBJ1-2	CASSYQLGTDYGYTF
15	TRBV2	TRBJ2-3	CASRGQGRGTDTQYF
14	TRBV12-3/TRBV12-4	TRBJ2-3	CASNPDRVADTQYF